This T cell receptor beta chain comes out of a study of technical replicates of blood from a handful of donors. Data came from immunoSEQ multiplex PCR; TCRdb stores just in-frame clones and leaves some out. The profile shows 60,000 or so clones, around 97% of them singletons. The V and J ends lost 2 bases and 1 base, in that order; junction bases with no gene match: 7. The CDR3 runs to 17 residues. Germline V CDR1 and CDR2: SGHAT, FQNNGV. The sequence derives from a human donor in good health. The V call is TRBV11-2, the J call TRBJ2-2; TRBD2 aligns across 7 bases. The sample taken for sequencing was T cells isolated from PBMCs. The CDR3 DNA reads TGTGCCAGCAGCTTACACCGGGACTACCAGAACACCGGGGAGCTGTTTTTT. This sequence encodes CASSLHRDYQNTGELFF.